This T cell receptor beta chain is drawn from a study of identical twins. TCRdb reprocessed the 5' RACE reads with MiXCR, giving one entry per CDR3 protein. In the table there are hundreds of thousands of distinct CDR3 sequences, around 8.3% of which are singletons. The ends lost 1 base at V and 0 bases at J; junction bases unmatched: 10. Germline loops: CDR1 SGHKS, CDR2 YYEKEE (reference sequence). There are 17 residues in the CDR3. These same records also appear under a second study, on yellow fever vaccine responses in identical twins.

The chain joins TRBV5-5 to TRBJ2-7, with TRBD2 matching over 7 bases. The sample consisted of PBMCs. This receptor was taken from a woman under 30 in good health. The CDR3 loop is CASSLRPSGLSSYEQYF. CDR3 DNA sequence: TGTGCCAGCAGCTTGCGGCCTAGCGGCTTGAGCTCCTACGAGCAGTACTTC.